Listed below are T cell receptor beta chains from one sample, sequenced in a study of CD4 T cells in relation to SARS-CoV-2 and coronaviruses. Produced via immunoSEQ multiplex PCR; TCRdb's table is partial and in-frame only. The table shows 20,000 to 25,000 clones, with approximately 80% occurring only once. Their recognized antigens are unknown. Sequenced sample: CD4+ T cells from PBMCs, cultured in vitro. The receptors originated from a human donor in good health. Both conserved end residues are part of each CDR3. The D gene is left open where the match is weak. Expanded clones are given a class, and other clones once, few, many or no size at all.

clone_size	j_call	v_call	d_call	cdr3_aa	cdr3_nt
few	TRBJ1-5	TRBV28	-	CASSFWGDGSNQPQHF	TGTGCCAGCAGTTTCTGGGGGGACGGTAGCAATCAGCCCCAGCATTTT
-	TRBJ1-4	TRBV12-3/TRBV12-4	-	CASSRSGGIQLFF	TGTGCCAGCAGCCGATCGGGTGGGATACAACTGTTTTTT
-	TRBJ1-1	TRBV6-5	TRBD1	CASTMTGPNTEAFF	TGTGCCAGCACCATGACAGGGCCGAACACTGAAGCTTTCTTT
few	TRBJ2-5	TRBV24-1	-	CATSDATISKETQYF	TGTGCCACCAGTGATGCAACTATTTCGAAGGAGACCCAGTACTTC
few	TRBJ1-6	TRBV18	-	CASSLRTDRRESPLHF	TGTGCCAGCTCACTTAGGACTGACAGGCGAGAGTCACCCCTCCACTTT
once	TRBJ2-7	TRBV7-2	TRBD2	CASSLSAGGYYEQYF	TGTGCCAGCAGCTTATCAGCGGGAGGGTACTACGAGCAGTACTTC
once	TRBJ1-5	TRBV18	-	CASSPPGSHNQPQHF	TGTGCCAGCTCACCACCGGGTTCACACAATCAGCCCCAGCATTTT
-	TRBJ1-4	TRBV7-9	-	CASSPGSGTNEKLFF	TGTGCCAGCAGCCCCGGGTCTGGGACTAATGAAAAACTGTTTTTT
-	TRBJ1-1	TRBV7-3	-	CASSAMGRDTEAFF	TGTGCCAGCAGCGCCATGGGACGGGACACTGAAGCTTTCTTT
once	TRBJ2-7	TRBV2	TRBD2	CASSGTSGRALVYF	TGTGCCAGCAGTGGGACTAGCGGGAGGGCCCTGGTGTACTTC
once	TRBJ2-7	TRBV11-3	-	CASSCYEQYF	TGTGCCAGCAGCTGCTACGAGCAGTACTTC
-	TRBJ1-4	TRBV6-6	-	CASSYRGNEKLFF	TGTGCCAGCAGTTACCGGGGAAATGAAAAACTGTTTTTT
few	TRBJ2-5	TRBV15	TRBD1	CATSRDGQGQETQYF	TGTGCCACCAGCAGAGATGGACAGGGGCAAGAGACCCAGTACTTC
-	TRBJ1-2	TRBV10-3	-	CAISGTGSNYGYTF	TGTGCCATCAGTGGGACCGGGTCAAACTATGGCTACACCTTC
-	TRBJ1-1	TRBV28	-	CASSQGGGDTEAFF	TGTGCCAGCAGTCAAGGTGGGGGGGACACTGAAGCTTTCTTT
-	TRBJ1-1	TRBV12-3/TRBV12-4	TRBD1	CASTTGVAEAFF	TGTGCCAGTACAACAGGGGTCGCTGAAGCTTTCTTT
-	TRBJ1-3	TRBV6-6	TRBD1	CASSTGTVSGNTIYF	TGTGCCAGCAGTACAGGGACAGTCTCTGGAAACACCATATATTTT
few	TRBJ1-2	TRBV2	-	CASNTGNYGYTF	TGTGCCAGCAACACAGGGAACTATGGCTACACCTTC
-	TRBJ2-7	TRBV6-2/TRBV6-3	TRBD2	CASSQDPGLGLYEQYF	TGTGCCAGCAGTCAAGACCCGGGACTAGGTTTATACGAGCAGTACTTC
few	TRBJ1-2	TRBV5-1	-	CASSPEQGSGYTF	TGCGCCAGCAGCCCGGAACAGGGAAGTGGCTACACCTTC
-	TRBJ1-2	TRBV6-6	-	CASSYSSGAYYGYTF	TGTGCCAGCAGTTACTCGTCCGGGGCCTACTATGGCTACACCTTC
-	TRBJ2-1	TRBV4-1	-	CASSQIYNEQFF	TGCGCCAGCAGTCAAATTTACAATGAGCAGTTCTTC
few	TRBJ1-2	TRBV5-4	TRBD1	CASSRDSYGYTF	TGTGCCAGCAGCCGGGACAGCTATGGCTACACCTTC
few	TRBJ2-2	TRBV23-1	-	CASSPDSRGDF	TGCGCCAGCAGTCCCGACTCCCGGGGTGATTTT
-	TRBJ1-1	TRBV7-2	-	CASSLNTEGTEAFF	TGTGCCAGCAGCTTAAACACCGAGGGGACTGAAGCTTTCTTT
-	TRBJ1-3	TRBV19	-	CASSIPGFSGNTIYF	TGTGCCAGTAGTATTCCGGGGTTCTCTGGAAACACCATATATTTT
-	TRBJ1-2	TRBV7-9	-	CATPDTGYGYTF	TGTGCCACCCCGGACACAGGCTATGGCTACACCTTC
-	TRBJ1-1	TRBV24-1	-	CATSDSGPLGEAFF	TGTGCCACCAGTGATTCGGGTCCTTTGGGTGAAGCTTTCTTT